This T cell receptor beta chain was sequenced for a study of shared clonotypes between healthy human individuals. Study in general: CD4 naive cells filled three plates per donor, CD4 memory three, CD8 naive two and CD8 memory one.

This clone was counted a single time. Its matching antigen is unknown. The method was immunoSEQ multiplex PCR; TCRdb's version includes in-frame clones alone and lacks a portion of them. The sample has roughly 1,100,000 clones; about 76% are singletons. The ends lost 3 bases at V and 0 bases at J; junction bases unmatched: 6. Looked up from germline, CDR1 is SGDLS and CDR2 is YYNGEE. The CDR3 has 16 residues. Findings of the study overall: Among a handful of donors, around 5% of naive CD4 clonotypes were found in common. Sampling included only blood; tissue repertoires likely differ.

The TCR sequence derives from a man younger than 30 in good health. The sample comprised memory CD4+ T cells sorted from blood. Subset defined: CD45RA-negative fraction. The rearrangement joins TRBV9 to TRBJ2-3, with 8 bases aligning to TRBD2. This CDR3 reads CASSASGGKSTDTQYF. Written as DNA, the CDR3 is TGTGCCAGCAGCGCAAGCGGGGGCAAAAGCACAGATACGCAGTATTTT.